This T cell receptor beta chain was sequenced in a study of identical twins' blood T cells. Findings and caveats of the study: Twins reportedly had markedly more similar V usage than unrelated donors, even among out-of-frame TCRbeta clonotypes.

TCRdb itself ran the 5' RACE reads through MiXCR, one entry per CDR3 protein. The sample has a few hundred thousand distinct CDR3 sequences, roughly 27% seen once. This clonotype was seen ten or more times. Its antigen is unidentified. The three twin pairs were reared together, likely meeting the same infections. V trimming: 7 bases; J trimming: 5 bases; junction bases outside the gene matches: 11. The germline CDR1 and CDR2 sequences are SGHRS and YFSETQ. The length of the CDR3 is 15 residues. The sequence derives from a woman aged 18-49 years in good health. The sample taken for sequencing was PBMCs. This chain joins TRBV5-1 and TRBJ2-2, with 7 bases lining up with TRBD1. The CDR3, as DNA: TGCGCCAGCGGCAAGACAGGGTCTGGAACCGGGGAGCTGTTTTTT. The encoded protein is CASGKTGSGTGELFF.